The source of this T cell receptor (beta chain) is a study of molecular identifiers for immune sequencing clone quantification. This clonotype occurred a few times. Its specificity is not known. CDR1 is MNHEY and CDR2 is SMNVEV in the germline V gene (reference sequence). The CDR3 covers 11 residues. The V and J ends lost 4 bases and 9 bases, in that order; junction bases with no gene match: 0. Overall study results and limits: Among some 910,000 naive cells, as was reported, spiked Jurkat TCR RNA from one cell was detectable.

TCRdb reanalysed the PCR reads using MiXCR and keeps one entry per CDR3 protein. The sample includes about 640,000 distinct CDR3 sequences, 15% to 20% of them seen just once. The sequenced material came from naive CD8+ T cells from blood, with Jurkat cell RNA spiked in. As for subset: FACS-sorted CD8+CD4-CCR7+CD45RA+ naive T cells. The rearrangement links TRBV27 to TRBJ2-4; 7 nucleotides agree with TRBD2. This clonotype originated in a human donor in good health. Some libraries in this study had Jurkat cell RNA spiked in. This chain's CDR3 is CASSWGGIQYF. DNA for the CDR3: TGTGCCAGCAGTTGGGGGGGCATTCAGTACTTC.